This record concerns one TCR beta chain sequence. The protocol was immunoSEQ multiplex PCR, while the TCRdb copy is restricted to in-frame clones and leaves out a portion. The data show a few hundred thousand clones, about 90% seen once. This CDR3 comprises 12 residues. The germline V gene encodes CDR1 MGHDK and CDR2 SYGVNS. The V end lost 5 bases, the J end lost 1 base, and 6 bases lay between the germline ends. This sample is drawn from a study of blood T cell repertoires in COVID-19. Before being deemed recovered, Cohort 3 donors had two negative PCRs, clearance, or symptom resolution. This TCR was recovered from a woman aged 25 to 45 who had recovered from COVID-19. The J gene is TRBJ2-7, the V gene TRBV25-1; D remains unclear. Sequenced material: PBMCs or T cells enriched from blood (not recorded which). The CDR3 DNA follows: TGTGCCAGCAGTCCCCCGTCCTACGAGCAGTACTTC. As protein: CASSPPSYEQYF.